The sequence of this TCR beta chain was determined in a study of neurological immune-mediated disorders. Study conclusions and caveats: None of the features examined (clinical or MRI) was associated with the multiple sclerosis repertoire cluster. Phylogenetic grouping assigned the repertoires of 18 of 34 multiple sclerosis patients to a single cluster of related CDR3 sequences. This cluster may be a repertoire-level signature.

This clonotype was counted ten times or more. Antigen specificity is unknown. This CDR3 contains 14 residues. CDR1 and CDR2 (germline): MNHEY, SVGEGT. V lost 5 bases to trimming and J lost 2 bases; unmatched junction nucleotides: 6. With 10-nucleotide random UMIs, 5'RACE was used to make the cDNA. TCRdb recomputed calls from the 5' RACE reads with MiXCR, one row per CDR3 protein. The table records 55,000 to 75,000 distinct CDR3 sequences, around 2.3% of them present only once. Unsorted libraries came from 2 million PBMCs stored at -80 °C. This sequence joins TRBV6-2 or TRBV6-3 and TRBJ2-7, with TRBD2 matching 7 bases. This sequence was found in a man between 45 and 60 years old with multiple sclerosis. The specimen was PBMCs. The CDR3 nucleotides read TGTGCCAGCAGTCTCCGGGACTACACCTACGAGCAGTACTTC. Its translation is CASSLRDYTYEQYF.